The 18 T cell receptor beta chains below all came from one sample that was sequenced in a study of blood T cell repertoires in COVID-19. The protocol was immunoSEQ multiplex PCR, while the TCRdb copy is restricted to in-frame clones and leaves out a portion. The sample has about 230,000 clones; about 85% are singletons. The sample was peripheral blood. Receptor source: a man between 40 and 49 years old with acute or convalescent COVID-19.

V usage is TRBV5-8 and J usage is TRBJ1-1, with D perhaps matching TRBD1 (5 bases). CDR1 and CDR2 from the germline V gene are SGHTS and YDEGEE. V lost 4 bases to trimming and J lost 5 bases, with 9 bases between them. This CDR3 is 12 amino acids long. The DNA of the CDR3 is TGTGCCAGCAGCCCAGGGTTTACTGAAGCTTTCTTT. It encodes CASSPGFTEAFF.

The chain uses TRBV14 and TRBJ2-1; TRBD2 is a possible D gene (5 bases). The CDR3 consists of 16 residues. The germline gives CDR1 SGHDN, CDR2 FVKESK. V was clipped by 0 bases and J by 9 bases, with 18 bases between them. As DNA, the CDR3 is TGTGCCAGCAGCCAAGAAAGAGGTCTGAATGGAGGTGAGCAGTTCTTC. Protein sequence: CASSQERGLNGGEQFF.

This chain joins TRBV2 and TRBJ1-5, with TRBD1 matching 9 bases. The ends lost 5 bases at V and 0 bases at J; junction bases unmatched: 2. Germline lookup yields CDR1 SNHLY and CDR2 FYNNEI. This CDR3 spans 15 amino acids. CDR3 residues: CASSRDRASNQPQHF. For the CDR3, the DNA is TGTGCCAGCAGTCGGGACAGGGCTAGCAATCAGCCCCAGCATTTT.

The V call is TRBV7-2, the J call TRBJ1-4; D unclear. The germline CDR1 and CDR2 sequences are SGHTA and FQGNSA. The CDR3 has 13 amino acids. V was shortened by 5 bases and J by 6 bases, with 10 bases between the two germline ends. The DNA for the CDR3 is TGTGCCAGCAGCCCTTACAGAGATGAAAAACTGTTTTTT. Protein product: CASSPYRDEKLFF.

This chain joins TRBV9 and TRBJ1-6, with 8 bases matching TRBD1. The V gene end was trimmed by 2 bases and the J gene end by 7 bases; junction bases not matched to a gene: 5. This CDR3 contains 15 residues. CDR1 and CDR2 from the germline V gene are SGDLS and YYNGEE. CDR3 DNA sequence: TGTGCCAGCAGCGTTACCAGGGGGCCGAATTCACCCCTCCACTTT. It specifies CASSVTRGPNSPLHF.

The chain uses TRBV7-2 and TRBJ1-4; 8 nucleotides line up with TRBD1. Unmatched junction bases numbered 4, after V lost 5 bases and J lost 5 bases. Per the germline V gene, CDR1 is SGHTA and CDR2 is FQGNSA. The CDR3 covers 14 residues. CDR3 region: CASSPTGANEKLFF. The CDR3 nucleotides are TGTGCCAGCAGCCCGACAGGGGCCAATGAAAAACTGTTTTTT.

DNA for the CDR3: TGTGCCAGCAGCTTACGGGGGGGAGATGAGCAGTTCTTC. This gives the protein CASSLRGGDEQFF. This chain connects TRBV7-9 to TRBJ2-1; 8 bases are a match to TRBD2. Per germline, CDR1 SEHNR and CDR2 FQNEAQ (reference sequence). This CDR3 is 13 amino acids long. The V gene end was trimmed by 2 bases and the J gene end by 8 bases; junction bases not matched to a gene: 2.

In this sample, this clone turned up a few times. The genes are TRBV4-1 and TRBJ2-3; maybe TRBD2 (6 bases). The germline V gene encodes CDR1 MGHRA and CDR2 YSYEKL. V shed 5 bases and J shed 2 bases, with 14 bases lying between them. The CDR3 has 15 amino acids. The CDR3 here is CASSDTGTYTDTQYF. Here the CDR3 DNA reads TGCGCCAGCAGCGACACCGGGACTTACACAGATACGCAGTATTTT.

The chain has TRBV3-1 (or the pseudogene TRBV3-2) and TRBJ1-1; possible D gene TRBD1, 5 bases. Trimming stripped 4 bases from V and 2 bases from J, with 14 bases between. Looked up from germline, CDR1 is LGHDT and CDR2 is YNNKEL (reference sequence). This CDR3 has 15 residues. The CDR3 is CASSPSGGPNTEAFF. The DNA of the CDR3 is TGTGCCAGCAGCCCCTCGGGGGGACCCAACACTGAAGCTTTCTTT.

The V and J genes are TRBV6-2 or TRBV6-3 and TRBJ1-6; TRBD1 agrees at 7 bases. V dropped 3 bases and J dropped 6; count of bases not matched to a gene: 5. This CDR3 is 15 amino acids long. CDR1 is MNHEY and CDR2 is SVGEGT in the germline V gene. CDR3 coding DNA: TGTGCCAGCAGTTATAGGACAGGACTTAATTCACCCCTCCACTTT. Protein product: CASSYRTGLNSPLHF.

The V gene is TRBV9, the J gene TRBJ1-3; TRBD1 aligns across 8 bases. The CDR3 consists of 17 residues. J lost 0 bases, V lost 4 bases, and 9 bases had no gene match. Germline CDR1 and CDR2: SGDLS and YYNGEE. The CDR3 here is CASSLRDRNSSGNTIYF. The CDR3 DNA sequence: TGTGCCAGCAGCCTCCGGGACAGGAATAGCTCTGGAAACACCATATATTTT.

The rearrangement uses TRBV7-9 and TRBJ1-1; 8 bases line up with TRBD1. The CDR3 consists of 15 residues. V was pared by 6 bases and J by 2 bases, with 8 bases of the junction left unmatched. Germline-derived CDR1 and CDR2 are SEHNR and FQNEAQ (reference sequence). CDR3 DNA: TGTGCCAGCAGTCCATGGGGGACAGGAAACACTGAAGCTTTCTTT. It is translated as CASSPWGTGNTEAFF.

The chain couples TRBV3-1 (or the pseudogene TRBV3-2) to TRBJ1-2; TRBD1 might be the D (5 bases). The CDR3 has 13 residues. The germline gives CDR1 LGHDT, CDR2 YNNKEL (reference sequence). V lost 3 bases and J 7 bases, leaving 12 bases between the germline ends. As DNA, the CDR3 is TGTGCCAGCAGCCAGGAAACAGGTTTTGGCTACACCTTC. Translation gives CASSQETGFGYTF.

The chain uses TRBV11-2 and TRBJ1-2; the match to TRBD1 covers 8 bases. CDR1 and CDR2 (germline): SGHAT, FQNNGV. V lost 0 bases, J lost 6 bases, and 6 bases stayed unmatched. The CDR3 has 15 amino acids. As DNA, the CDR3 is TGTGCCAGCAGCTTAGATCGGCCAGGGGGCCATGGCTACACCTTC. Amino acid sequence: CASSLDRPGGHGYTF.

The chain has TRBV19 and TRBJ2-1; 7 bases agree with TRBD2. CDR3 length: 17 residues. From germline, CDR1 is LNHDA and CDR2 SQIVND (reference sequence). Germline trimming cut 7 bases from V and 2 bases from J; bases unmatched to any gene: 14. The CDR3 reads CASNAGVGGVTYNEQFF. The CDR3 DNA reads TGTGCCAGTAACGCTGGGGTGGGAGGGGTGACCTACAATGAGCAGTTCTTC.

The genes are TRBV6-6 and TRBJ1-6; D remains unclear. The CDR3 has 14 residues. The ends were cut back, 2 bases at V and 5 bases at J, with 7 bases in the middle. Germline V gene sequence: CDR1 MNHNY, CDR2 SVGAGI (reference sequence). The CDR3 region has the DNA TGTGCCAGCAGTTACAAGGGAGATAATTCACCCCTCCACTTT. It specifies CASSYKGDNSPLHF.

This clone came up a few times. The J gene is TRBJ1-2, the V gene TRBV2; D gene unclear. Germline CDR1 and CDR2: SNHLY and FYNNEI. The V end was cut by 7 bases, the J end by 0 bases, with 6 bases between. This CDR3 spans 12 amino acids. CDR3: CASNTANYGYTF. For the CDR3, the DNA is TGTGCCAGCAATACAGCTAACTATGGCTACACCTTC.

The CDR3 here is CASSLGGSNTEAFF. DNA for the CDR3: TGCGCCAGCAGCTTGGGAGGGTCCAACACTGAAGCTTTCTTT. The chain carries TRBV5-1 and TRBJ1-1; the D is unclear. Germline loops: CDR1 SGHRS, CDR2 YFSETQ. The V gene lost 0 bases and the J gene lost 2 bases, with 8 bases spanning the gap. The CDR3 is 14 residues long.